This is a list of T cell receptor beta chains from one sample in a study of T cell responses to AZD1222 COVID-19 vaccine. Some clones are missing from TCRdb's copy, which holds only in-frame ones; the method was immunoSEQ multiplex PCR. The sample lists fewer than 130,000 clones, roughly 92% occurring once. Source: peripheral blood, taken 28 days after the second AZD1222 dose. All receptors derive from an adult who received the AZD1222 COVID-19 vaccine. The CDR3 runs from the conserved cysteine through the conserved F or W. The D gene is left open where the match is weak. Size tells how often a clone was seen (once, few, many) or the class of an expanded clone, and some rows leave it out.

size: NA
J: TRBJ1-1
D: NA
V: TRBV4-2
length: 14
DNA: TGTGCCAGCAGCCGAAGAGGACCTATGGGTGAAGCTTTCTTT
CDR3: CASSRRGPMGEAFF

size: NA
J: TRBJ1-2
D: NA
V: TRBV18
length: 13
DNA: TGTGCCAGCTCACCAACAGGGAGCTATGGCTACACCTTC
CDR3: CASSPTGSYGYTF

size: NA
J: TRBJ1-2
D: NA
V: TRBV6-2/TRBV6-3
length: 13
DNA: TGTGCCAGCAGTTACTCTCTTTATACCGGCTACACCTTC
CDR3: CASSYSLYTGYTF

size: NA
J: TRBJ2-3
D: TRBD2
V: TRBV7-2
length: 17
DNA: TGTGCCAGCAGCTTAGTCAGGCTAGCGGGGACCACAGATACGCAGTATTTT
CDR3: CASSLVRLAGTTDTQYF

size: NA
J: TRBJ1-2
D: NA
V: TRBV19
length: 14
DNA: TGTGCCAGTAGTATCGGGGGCCACGACTATGGCTACACCTTC
CDR3: CASSIGGHDYGYTF

size: NA
J: TRBJ1-2
D: NA
V: TRBV5-6
length: 13
DNA: TGTGCCAGCAGCTACGGGACATTCTATGGCTACACCTTC
CDR3: CASSYGTFYGYTF

size: NA
J: TRBJ1-2
D: NA
V: TRBV7-2
length: 17
DNA: TGTGCCAGCAGCTCACAGCATGGGGGCGGAGTCAACTATGGCTACACCTTC
CDR3: CASSSQHGGGVNYGYTF

size: NA
J: TRBJ2-5
D: NA
V: TRBV3-1/TRBV3-2
length: 13
DNA: TGTGCCAGCAGCCAAGTCGAGGAAGAGACCCAGTACTTC
CDR3: CASSQVEEETQYF

size: NA
J: TRBJ1-1
D: NA
V: TRBV28
length: 11
DNA: TGTGCCAGCAGTTTTAAGTTAGGCGCTTTCTTT
CDR3: CASSFKLGAFF

size: once
J: TRBJ2-1
D: NA
V: TRBV24-1
length: 15
DNA: TGTGCCACCAGTGCCGCTGGCCGCCTCTACAATGAGCAGTTCTTC
CDR3: CATSAAGRLYNEQFF

size: NA
J: TRBJ2-2
D: NA
V: TRBV1
length: 14
DNA: TGCACCAGCAGCCACACCCAGGATACCGGGGAGCTGTTTTTT
CDR3: CTSSHTQDTGELFF

size: NA
J: TRBJ1-1
D: TRBD1
V: TRBV2
length: 15
DNA: TGTGCCACCATTCCGGGACAGGGGAAGTTGGCTGAAGCTTTCTTT
CDR3: CATIPGQGKLAEAFF

size: once
J: TRBJ2-5
D: NA
V: TRBV19
length: 14
DNA: TGTGCCAGTAGTATAGTAGGGGGGCAAGAGACCCAGTACTTC
CDR3: CASSIVGGQETQYF